This T cell receptor (beta chain) was found in a study of T-cell reconstitution after alpha-beta-depleted transplantation in children. There are a few counts of this clonotype. Molecular barcoding with unique molecular identifiers was used for the TCRbeta library. A single record per CDR3 protein comes from TCRdb applying MiXCR to the PCR reads. The sample has 250,000 or so distinct CDR3 sequences; roughly 25% are singletons. The sample was PBMCs, mostly from graft donor cells, taken 360 days after TCRalphabeta/CD19-depleted stem cell transplant. This clonotype originated in a female patient aged 2 to 10 who had a stem cell transplant for congenital amegakaryocytic thrombocytopenia, so the T cells may come from the graft donor.

The CDR3 loop reads CASSRSWLGGRRSYEQYF. The CDR3, as DNA: TGCGCCAGCAGCCGATCATGGTTGGGGGGCAGGCGCTCCTACGAGCAGTACTTC. The chain is built from TRBV4-1 and TRBJ2-7; the D gene could be TRBD1 or TRBD2 (6 bases each). The germline V gene encodes CDR1 MGHRA and CDR2 YSYEKL. The V gene lost 4 bases and the J gene lost 0 bases, with 22 bases spanning the gap. The CDR3 consists of 18 residues.